These 18 T cell receptor beta chains were sequenced from one sample in a study of type 1 regulatory T cells. These receptors' targets are unknown. TCRdb passed the reads through MiXCR, listing each CDR3 protein once. The repertoire holds over 55,000 distinct CDR3 sequences, nearly 50% seen once, with 2% to 2.5% in the top ten. Input material: cultured non-Tr1 T cells, either the whole culture or a sorted T cell fraction (not recorded which). The receptors here all came from a human donor in good health.

The gene calls are TRBV11-2 and TRBJ1-5; D is ambiguous. The germline V gene has CDR1 SGHAT and CDR2 FQNNGV. The V end was cut by 2 bases, the J end by 0 bases, with 5 bases between. This CDR3 has 14 residues. CDR3 in DNA: TGTGCCAGCAGCTTATCGGATAGCAATCAGCCCCAGCATTTT. This codes for CASSLSDSNQPQHF.

There are a few counts of this clonotype. The V call is TRBV29-1, the J call TRBJ2-2; no reliable D call. Germline V lookup: CDR1 SQVTM, CDR2 ANQGSEA. The CDR3 has 12 amino acids. The ends were cut back, 7 bases at V and 2 bases at J, with 8 bases in the middle. CDR3 residues: CSAGRNTGELFF. The CDR3 DNA follows: TGCAGCGCCGGACGTAACACCGGGGAGCTGTTTTTT.

The chain links TRBV20-1 to TRBJ2-5; D possibly uses TRBD1 or TRBD2 (6 bases each). The V and J ends lost 5 bases and 4 bases respectively, with 17 bases between them. CDR1 and CDR2 from the germline V gene are DFQATT and SNEGSKA (reference sequence). The CDR3 runs to 14 residues. The CDR3 reads CSAPRQAGGETQYF. DNA for the CDR3: TGCAGTGCTCCTCGACAGGCCGGGGGAGAGACCCAGTACTTC.

This clonotype was counted a few times. The chain has TRBV2 and TRBJ2-5; D possibly corresponds to TRBD2 (5 bases). Trimming shortened V by 10 bases and J by 2 bases, and 14 bases separated the two germline ends. In germline, CDR1 is SNHLY, CDR2 FYNNEI. The CDR3 length is 13 residues. CDR3 amino acids: CAMIRGPQETQYF. The DNA of the CDR3 is TGTGCCATGATCCGAGGGCCGCAAGAGACCCAGTACTTC.

This rearrangement joins TRBV29-1 to TRBJ2-7, with 9 bases fitting TRBD1. The CDR3 loop spans 11 amino acids. The germline CDR1 and CDR2 sequences are SQVTM and ANQGSEA. V lost 3 bases and J lost 9; bases outside the gene matches: 3. The CDR3 nucleotides are TGCAGCGTTGAGACAGGGGGTCGGCAGTACTTC. The encoded protein is CSVETGGRQYF.

The chain couples TRBV20-1 to TRBJ2-1; 9 bases are a match to TRBD2. Germline loops: CDR1 DFQATT, CDR2 SNEGSKA (reference sequence). The CDR3 extends over 13 amino acids. Trimming took 3 bases from V and 10 from J; bases not matched to a gene: 7. In nucleotides, the CDR3 is TGCAGTGCTAGCAGGCTAGCGGGGTTGGAGCAGTTCTTC. It encodes CSASRLAGLEQFF.

The chain uses TRBV27 and TRBJ1-2; D uncertain. V lost 2 bases, J lost 4 bases, and 11 bases lay in between. There are 14 residues in the CDR3. Germline-derived CDR1 and CDR2 are MNHEY and SMNVEV (reference sequence). The CDR3 region has the DNA TGTGCCAGCAGTTTAGACGGGGTTGGCTATGGCTACACCTTC. Its translation is CASSLDGVGYGYTF.

The chain is built from TRBV18 and TRBJ2-7, with a tentative D call TRBD2 (5 bases). Germline CDR1 reads KGHSH; CDR2 reads LQKENI. CDR3 size: 16 residues. V was shortened by 0 bases and J by 3 bases, with 15 bases between the two germline ends. CDR3 DNA sequence: TGTGCCAGCTCACCACCGACGGCAGGAGGATTCTACGAGCAGTACTTC. This sequence encodes CASSPPTAGGFYEQYF.

This clonotype has more than one count but fewer than ten. The chain couples TRBV6-2 or TRBV6-3 to TRBJ1-6, with a tentative D call TRBD1 (5 bases). Trimming took off 5 bases at V and 7 bases at J, with 9 bases between the two ends. CDR1 is MNHEY and CDR2 is SVGEGT in the germline V gene. This CDR3 contains 13 residues. The CDR3 loop is CASSPGLNSPLHF. CDR3 nucleotides: TGTGCCAGCAGTCCAGGGTTGAATTCACCCCTCCACTTT.

The chain joins TRBV2 to TRBJ2-3, with 7 nucleotides matching TRBD1. From germline, CDR1 is SNHLY and CDR2 FYNNEI. Trimming removed 6 bases from V and 0 bases from J; junction bases left unmatched: 3. The CDR3 runs 14 residues. The CDR3 coding sequence is TGTGCCAGCAGAATGACAGGGAGCACAGATACGCAGTATTTT. It codes for CASRMTGSTDTQYF.

This chain joins TRBV20-1 and TRBJ2-7; no reliable D call. The CDR3 length is 12 residues. The ends were cut back, 5 bases at V and 2 bases at J, with 10 bases in the middle. Germline CDR1 reads DFQATT; CDR2 reads SNEGSKA (reference sequence). CDR3 protein: CSAQDNPYEQYF. As DNA, the CDR3 is TGCAGTGCTCAAGACAACCCCTACGAGCAGTACTTC.

This clonotype occurred a few times. The chain combines TRBV5-6 with TRBJ2-2; TRBD1 agrees at 7 bases. Losses at the gene ends were 5 bases for V and 7 bases for J; bases not matched to a gene: 8. CDR1 is SGHDT, CDR2 YYEEEE, per germline. The CDR3 runs to 14 residues. CDR3 DNA: TGTGCCAGCAGACAGACAGGGTTGCTCGGGGAGCTGTTTTTT. It yields the protein CASRQTGLLGELFF.

The J gene is TRBJ2-4, the V gene TRBV20-1; the D gene could be TRBD1 or TRBD2 (5 bases each). Between the trimmed V and J ends, which lost 0 bases and 3 bases, there was a span of 15 bases. Germline assignment: CDR1 DFQATT and CDR2 SNEGSKA (reference sequence). The CDR3 loop spans 16 amino acids. The CDR3 DNA follows: TGCAGTGCTAGAGATTCAGGATGGGGGTACAAAAACATTCAGTACTTC. Translated: CSARDSGWGYKNIQYF.

The rearrangement links TRBV4-1 to TRBJ2-1, with a weak D call TRBD2 (6 bases). The V and J ends lost 0 bases and 6 bases respectively, with 21 bases between them. The CDR3 totals 18 residues. The germline gives CDR1 MGHRA, CDR2 YSYEKL. The CDR3 sequence is CASSQDPPGTPIRNEQFF. In DNA form, the CDR3 reads TGCGCCAGCAGCCAAGATCCCCCCGGGACTCCAATCCGCAATGAGCAGTTCTTC.

The chain has TRBV12-5 and TRBJ2-5; 9 bases agree with TRBD1. CDR1 and CDR2 from the germline V gene are LGHNT and FRNRAP. The CDR3 totals 15 residues. With V trimmed by 1 base and J by 6 bases, 6 bases remained unmatched. The CDR3 nucleotides are TGTGCTAGTGGTTTGGCGATACAGGGGGCGCAGACCCAGTACTTC. As protein: CASGLAIQGAQTQYF.

The chain is built from TRBV6-1 and TRBJ2-7, with D possibly being TRBD2 (5 bases). CDR3 length equals 12 residues. The V gene's germline CDR1 is MNHNS and CDR2 SASEGT. The germline V and J ends were trimmed by 8 bases and 2 bases, with 10 bases remaining between them. The CDR3 region is CASFRGTYEQYF. In DNA form, the CDR3 reads TGTGCCAGCTTCCGGGGAACCTACGAGCAGTACTTC.

DNA of the CDR3: TGTGCCAGCAGTCACCAGGGGGCGACCGGGGCCAACGTCCTGACTTTC. It specifies CASSHQGATGANVLTF. The chain uses TRBV25-1 and TRBJ2-6; 8 bases map to TRBD1. Germline CDR1 MGHDK, CDR2 SYGVNS. V shed 5 bases, J shed 4 bases, and the junction held 7 bases outside the gene matches. The CDR3 runs to 16 residues.

In this sample, this clonotype turned up a few times. The V and J genes are TRBV3-1 and TRBJ1-5; 11 positions agree with TRBD1. Germline lookup yields CDR1 LGHDT and CDR2 YNNKEL (reference sequence). The CDR3 extends over 17 amino acids. The V segment lost 2 bases and the J segment 1 base; nucleotides outside the gene matches: 4. As DNA, the CDR3 is TGTGCCAGCAGCCAACACGGGACAGGGGGGAGCAATCAGCCCCAGCATTTT. This translates into CASSQHGTGGSNQPQHF.